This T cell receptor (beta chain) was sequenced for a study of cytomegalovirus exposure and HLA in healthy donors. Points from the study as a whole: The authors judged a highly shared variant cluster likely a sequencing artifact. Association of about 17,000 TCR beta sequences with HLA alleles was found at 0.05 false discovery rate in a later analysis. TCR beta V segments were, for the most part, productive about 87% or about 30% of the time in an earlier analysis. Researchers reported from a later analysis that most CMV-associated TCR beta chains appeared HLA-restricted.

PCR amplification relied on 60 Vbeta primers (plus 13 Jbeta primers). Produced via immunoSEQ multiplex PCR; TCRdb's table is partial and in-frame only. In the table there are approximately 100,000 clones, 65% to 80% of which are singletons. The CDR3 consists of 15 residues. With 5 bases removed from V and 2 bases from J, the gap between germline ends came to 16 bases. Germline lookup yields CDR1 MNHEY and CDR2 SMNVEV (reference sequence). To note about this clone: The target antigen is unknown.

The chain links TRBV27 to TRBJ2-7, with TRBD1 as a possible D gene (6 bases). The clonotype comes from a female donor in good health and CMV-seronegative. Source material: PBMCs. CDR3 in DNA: TGTGCCAGCAGTGGGGGCGACAGAACCCCCTACGAGCAGTACTTC. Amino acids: CASSGGDRTPYEQYF.